The next 10 T cell receptor beta chains were all read from a single sample in a study of T cell responses to AZD1222 COVID-19 vaccine. Generated by immunoSEQ multiplex PCR, the TCRdb table keeps only in-frame clones and is missing some. There are tens of thousands of clones in the sample; roughly 80% occur only once, and approximately 10% lies in the top ten. This specimen consisted of peripheral blood, obtained on day 0 of AZD1222 vaccination. Receptors were obtained from an adult in good health.

The chain employs TRBV6-8 and TRBJ1-4; 8 bases line up with TRBD1. The ends lost 2 bases at V and 3 bases at J; junction bases unmatched: 14. The CDR3 contains 19 residues. Germline CDR1 is MNHGY and CDR2 is SAAAGT. The CDR3 sequence: CASSYNGQGGPFANEKLFF. CDR3 DNA: TGTGCCAGCAGTTACAATGGACAGGGAGGTCCCTTCGCTAATGAAAAACTGTTTTTT.

As for this clone: The junction differs from germline at one of its ends, possibly a read error. The chain uses TRBV6-1 and TRBJ1-2; 9 bases fit TRBD1. CDR1 is MNHNS and CDR2 is SASEGT in the germline V gene. This CDR3 is 14 amino acids long. The CDR3 DNA is TGTGCCAGCAGGGAAGGACAGGGGAAAGGTGGCTACACCTTC. Translating it yields CASREGQGKGGYTF.

The chain combines TRBV19 with TRBJ1-1, with 8 bases identical to TRBD1. Germline V lookup: CDR1 LNHDA, CDR2 SQIVND (reference sequence). The CDR3 sequence is 14 residues long. J lost 11 bases, V lost 4 bases, and 12 bases had no gene match. The CDR3 DNA sequence: TGTGCCAGTAGTACCGGGACAGGATCCGTGAATGCTTTCTTT. This sequence encodes CASSTGTGSVNAFF.

The rearrangement links TRBV6-2 or TRBV6-3 to TRBJ1-2; perhaps TRBD1 as D (5 bases). The CDR3 is 14 amino acids. Germline CDR1 reads MNHEY; CDR2 reads SVGEGT. V lost 3 bases and J lost 4, with 12 bases in between. The CDR3 bases are TGTGCCAGCAGTTATCGGCAGGGACCCTATGGCTACACCTTC. Its protein is CASSYRQGPYGYTF.

The chain uses TRBV7-6 and TRBJ2-7, with TRBD1 matching over 10 bases. The CDR3 contains 15 residues. Germline-derived CDR1 and CDR2 are SGHVS and FNYEAQ. Trimming at V came to 0 bases and at J to 5 bases, leaving 4 bases not matched to a gene. In DNA, the CDR3 is TGTGCCAGCAGCTTAGCCCGGGACAGGGGTCACGAGCAGTACTTC. This sequence encodes CASSLARDRGHEQYF.

V usage is TRBV3-1 (or the pseudogene TRBV3-2) and J usage is TRBJ2-5; D remains ambiguous. Germline CDR1 is LGHDT and CDR2 is YNNKEL (reference sequence). The V end was cut by 0 bases, the J end by 7 bases, with 0 bases between. The CDR3 spans 10 residues. The CDR3 DNA follows: TGTGCCAGCAGCCAAGAGACCCAGTACTTC. Protein: CASSQETQYF.

J is TRBJ1-1 and V is TRBV7-2; 8 bases line up with TRBD1. CDR1 is SGHTA and CDR2 is FQGNSA in the germline V gene. J lost 3 bases, V lost 5 bases, and 5 bases had no gene match. This CDR3 is built from 14 residues. The CDR3 loop is CASSRTGPDTEAFF. The CDR3 coding sequence is TGTGCCAGCAGCCGGACAGGGCCGGACACTGAAGCTTTCTTT.

The J gene is TRBJ2-7, the V gene TRBV19; 9 bases line up with TRBD1. Trimming cost V 4 bases and J 2 bases; bases outside gene matches: 3. CDR3 length equals 14 residues. Per the germline V gene, CDR1 is LNHDA and CDR2 is SQIVND (reference sequence). CDR3 DNA sequence: TGTGCCAGTAGTAAAACAGGGGGCGCCTACGAGCAGTACTTC. Translation gives CASSKTGGAYEQYF. The full variable domain, completed using reference TRBV19 and TRBJ2-7, is DGGITQSPKYLFRKEGQNVTLSCEQNLNHDAMYWYRQDPGQGLRLIYYSQIVNDFQKGDIAEGYSVSREKKESFPLTVTSAQKNPTAFYLCASSKTGGAYEQYFGPGTRLTVT.

The rearrangement links TRBV12-3 or TRBV12-4 to TRBJ2-1; D is uncertain. The CDR3 runs 13 residues. The V and J ends lost 5 bases and 10 bases respectively, with 15 bases between them. The CDR3 DNA is TGTGCCAGCAGTACTGGATCTACCGGGGAGCAGTTCTTC. It specifies CASSTGSTGEQFF.

This chain connects TRBV6-5 to TRBJ1-1, with TRBD1 identical over 7 bases. This CDR3 is 13 amino acids long. Germline loops: CDR1 MNHEY, CDR2 SVGAGI. With 6 bases clipped from V and 1 base from J, the junction kept 2 bases outside the gene matches. CDR3: CASRTGQNTEAFF. The CDR3 DNA reads as TGTGCCAGCAGGACAGGGCAGAACACTGAAGCTTTCTTT.